The present T cell receptor (beta chain) was sequenced within a study of Graves' ophthalmopathy and Graves' hyperthyroidism. Amplified material comprised TCR beta CDR3 regions derived from RNA transcripts. First-round RT-PCR employed HTBI primers, with a second-round multiplex PCR after it. MiXCR, run by TCRdb on the multiplex PCR reads, gives a single entry per CDR3 protein. Among about 48,000 distinct CDR3 sequences listed, under 55% were seen once. Unmatched junction bases numbered 9, after V lost 1 base and J lost 3 bases. The CDR3 extends over 17 amino acids. Germline V gene sequence: CDR1 DFQATT, CDR2 SNEGSKA (reference sequence).

V is TRBV20-1 and J is TRBJ2-2, with 9 nucleotides matching TRBD1. The sample was peripheral blood. This receptor was obtained from an adult man with Graves' ophthalmopathy. CDR3 nucleotides: TGCAGTGCTAGAGCACTTACAGGGGGCGAATACACCGGGGAGCTGTTTTTT. Amino acids: CSARALTGGEYTGELFF.